This T cell receptor beta chain was sequenced during a study of beta chain features in type 1 diabetes. At the level of the study: Patients shared similar age, gender and cell yields with healthy donors. Researchers looked at roughly 110 million sorted cells across all samples.

The germline V gene encodes CDR1 SGHRS and CDR2 YFSETQ. V lost 2 bases and J lost 3; bases outside the gene matches: 6. This CDR3 has 16 residues. The study reverse transcribed the entire isolated RNA, so it sequenced expressed TCRB transcripts. Clones were read by immunoSEQ multiplex PCR, and TCRdb kept only the in-frame ones, dropping some. The data hold about 360,000 clones, with roughly 13% observed a single time. V usage is TRBV5-1 and J usage is TRBJ2-7; TRBD2 matches at 12 bases. The clonotype comes from a man aged 18 to 29 in good health. Sequenced sample: naive CD4+ T cells from blood. CDR3 sequence: CASSLTSSGGVYEQYF. The CDR3 DNA reads TGCGCCAGCAGCTTAACTTCTAGCGGGGGGGTCTACGAGCAGTACTTC.